These 11 T cell receptor beta chains share one sample of origin, sequenced in a study of identifying expanded T cells in peripheral blood. Only in-frame clones appear in the TCRdb table, and some are missing; sequencing was by immunoSEQ multiplex PCR. The sample lists 50,000 to 65,000 clones, around 90% occurring once. Sequencing input: blood. Receptors originate from a person between 18 and 70 years old in good health.

V is TRBV28 and J is TRBJ1-2; D uncertain. V lost 8 bases and J 2 bases, leaving 15 bases between the germline ends. Germline V gene lookup returns CDR1 MDHEN and CDR2 SYDVKM. The CDR3 length is 14 residues. This CDR3 is CASLHPNGNYGYTF. For the CDR3, the DNA is TGTGCCAGCCTCCATCCCAATGGGAACTATGGCTACACCTTC.

This sequence joins TRBV10-2 and TRBJ2-1; D may be TRBD1 (6 bases). Germline V lookup: CDR1 WSHSY, CDR2 SAAADI. The CDR3 has 20 amino acids. Trimming stripped 6 bases from V and 0 bases from J, with 27 bases between. In nucleotides, the CDR3 is TGCGCCAGCAGATCCGCCTGGCAGGGACAAGGGGGAAGCTCCTACAATGAGCAGTTCTTC. Translating it yields CASRSAWQGQGGSSYNEQFF.

This chain joins TRBV2 and TRBJ2-7, with TRBD2 as a possible D gene (5 bases). This CDR3 has 14 residues. V was trimmed by 3 bases and J by 5 bases, leaving 14 bases between them. Germline assignment: CDR1 SNHLY and CDR2 FYNNEI. CDR3 protein: CASSDSRGSDEQYF. The CDR3 DNA sequence: TGTGCCAGCAGTGATTCCCGGGGAAGCGACGAGCAGTACTTC. Using reference TRBV2 and TRBJ2-7 for the parts outside the CDR3, the full variable domain is EPEVTQTPSHQVTQMGQEVILRCVPISNHLYFYWYRQILGQKVEFLVSFYNNEISEKSEIFDDQFSVERPDGSNFTLKIRSTKLEDSAMYFCASSDSRGSDEQYFGPGTRLTVT.

As DNA, the CDR3 is TGTGCCAGCAGCATCCGACAGGGTGACTACGAGCAGTACTTC. Translation gives CASSIRQGDYEQYF. The chain links TRBV7-8 to TRBJ2-7, with 7 bases fitting TRBD1. CDR3 size: 14 residues. Germline CDR1 SGHVS, CDR2 FQNEAQ. Unmatched junction bases numbered 7, after V lost 5 bases and J lost 3 bases.

This clone has only one observation. The V call is TRBV21-1, the J call TRBJ1-1. TRBV21-1 is designated a pseudogene. CDR3 length: 15 residues. CDR3 DNA sequence: TGTGCCAGCAGCAAGGAGTCCGCCATTAGCACTGAAGCTTTCTTT. Amino acids: CASSKESAISTEAFF.

The J gene is TRBJ1-1, the V gene TRBV6-5, with no clear D. The CDR3 spans 13 residues. V was cut by 0 bases and J by 7 bases, with 9 bases left in between. Germline CDR1 MNHEY, CDR2 SVGAGI. CDR3 sequence reads: CASSYSWVREAFF. CDR3 nucleotide sequence: TGTGCCAGCAGTTACTCGTGGGTACGTGAAGCTTTCTTT.

This clone was counted a single time. The chain combines TRBV10-1 with TRBJ2-3, with a tentative D call TRBD2 (5 bases). This CDR3 is built from 14 residues. Germline CDR1 reads WNHNN; CDR2 reads SYGVQD (reference sequence). Trimming shortened V by 5 bases and J by 5 bases, and 14 bases separated the two germline ends. The CDR3 DNA reads TGCGCCAGCAGTCCAATTCTTGAGGGAGATACGCAGTATTTT. Protein sequence: CASSPILEGDTQYF.

V is TRBV7-8 and J is TRBJ2-2; unclear D gene. Trimming removed 6 bases at V and 2 bases at J, with 16 bases between. CDR3 length: 16 amino acids. Germline assignment: CDR1 SGHVS and CDR2 FQNEAQ. CDR3 loop: CASSLLTARNTGELFF. Written as DNA, the CDR3 is TGTGCCAGCAGTCTTCTGACTGCCAGAAACACCGGGGAGCTGTTTTTT.

V and J are TRBV19 and TRBJ2-1; no firm D call. Germline CDR1 reads LNHDA; CDR2 reads SQIVND (reference sequence). Trimming pared 3 bases from V and 0 bases from J, leaving 9 bases between. The CDR3 has 15 amino acids. CDR3 in amino acids: CASSMAFSSYNEQFF. CDR3 DNA sequence: TGTGCCAGTAGTATGGCCTTTAGCTCCTACAATGAGCAGTTCTTC.

The chain combines TRBV10-3 with TRBJ1-2; 8 positions match TRBD1. Germline assignment: CDR1 ENHRY and CDR2 SYGVKD. This CDR3 contains 15 residues. V was clipped by 6 bases and J by 4 bases; unmatched bases: 10. The CDR3 sequence: CAIRPGQDSVYGYTF. The CDR3, as DNA: TGTGCCATCAGGCCGGGACAGGACTCTGTCTATGGCTACACCTTC.

This clone was observed a single time. The genes are TRBV5-4 and TRBJ2-1; the D is unclear. Germline-derived CDR1 and CDR2 are SGHNT and YYREEE (reference sequence). The CDR3 extends over 13 amino acids. Between the trimmed V and J ends, which lost 1 base and 9 bases, there was a span of 11 bases. CDR3 nucleotide sequence: TGTGCCAGCAGCTTGTTCGTCTGGGGTGAGCAGTTCTTC. Translating it yields CASSLFVWGEQFF.